Presented here are 28 T cell receptor beta chains from one specimen sequenced in a study of PD-1 blockade in classical Hodgkin lymphoma. Every single patient, without exception, relapsed after autologous stem cell transplantation, and brentuximab vedotin exposure varied. TCRdb's table, derived via immunoSEQ multiplex PCR, lists solely in-frame clones and lacks some. The data hold about 14,000 clones, with about 82% observed a single time. The source material was peripheral blood mononuclear cells (PBMCs), sampled at baseline. The receptors derive from a human donor with classical Hodgkin lymphoma.

The gene calls are TRBV29-1 and TRBJ2-7; tentative D call: TRBD1 (6 bases). The germline gives CDR1 SQVTM, CDR2 ANQGSEA. The CDR3 length is 14 residues. V lost 7 bases to trimming and J lost 1 base, with 17 bases between them. The CDR3 region is CSASRQEVSYEQYF. The CDR3 nucleotides read TGCAGCGCTTCCCGACAGGAGGTATCCTACGAGCAGTACTTC.

The rearrangement uses TRBV19 and TRBJ1-5; possible D gene TRBD1, 5 bases. CDR3 size: 13 residues. CDR1 and CDR2 (germline): LNHDA, SQIVND (reference sequence). V was cut by 5 bases and J by 3 bases, with 8 bases left in between. CDR3 residues: CASSLGANQPQHF. CDR3 DNA sequence: TGTGCCAGTAGTCTAGGGGCCAATCAGCCCCAGCATTTT.

The gene calls are TRBV2 and TRBJ2-5; D gene uncertain. Germline CDR1 and CDR2: SNHLY and FYNNEI. Trimming took 6 bases from V and 0 from J, leaving 14 bases between them. The CDR3 extends over 15 amino acids. CDR3 nucleotide sequence: TGTGCCAGCAGCCTGGGCAGCCTTTACCAAGAGACCCAGTACTTC. Amino acid sequence: CASSLGSLYQETQYF.

The rearrangement joins TRBV18 to TRBJ1-4; D uncertain. This CDR3 is built from 17 residues. Trimming stripped 3 bases from V and 3 bases from J, with 17 bases between. Germline V gives CDR1 KGHSH, CDR2 LQKENI. CDR3 loop: CASSPRISSGANEKLFF. CDR3 coding DNA: TGTGCCAGCTCACCGAGAATCTCCTCCGGGGCTAATGAAAAACTGTTTTTT.

This clone showed up just once. This chain uses TRBV5-1 with TRBJ2-5, with 8 positions matching TRBD2. The germline V gene has CDR1 SGHRS and CDR2 YFSETQ. J was trimmed by 6 bases and V by 2 bases; bases with no gene match: 12. This CDR3 is built from 16 residues. The CDR3 region is CASSFAGTRGLKTQYF. The CDR3 coding sequence is TGCGCCAGCAGCTTCGCCGGGACTAGGGGGTTAAAGACCCAGTACTTC. Using reference TRBV5-1 and TRBJ2-5 for the parts outside the CDR3, the full variable domain is KAGVTQTPRYLIKTRGQQVTLSCSPISGHRSVSWYQQTPGQGLQFLFEYFSETQRNKGNFPGRFSGRQFSNSRSEMNVSTLELGDSALYLCASSFAGTRGLKTQYFGPGTRLLVL.

The chain links TRBV19 to TRBJ2-7, with 11 bases lining up with TRBD2. With 6 bases clipped from V and 0 bases from J, the junction kept 4 bases outside the gene matches. The length of the CDR3 is 15 residues. Germline values: CDR1 LNHDA, CDR2 SQIVND (reference sequence). CDR3 in DNA: TGTGCCAGTAGGCTAGCGGGGGGTTTCTCCTACGAGCAGTACTTC. It encodes CASRLAGGFSYEQYF.

The CDR3 spells CASSLRRGQGNTEAFF. The CDR3 nucleotides are TGTGCCAGCTCACTCAGGAGGGGACAGGGAAACACTGAAGCTTTCTTT. The V and J genes are TRBV18 and TRBJ1-1, with 9 positions matching TRBD1. CDR1 is KGHSH and CDR2 is LQKENI in the germline V gene. This CDR3 has 16 amino acids. The trim removed 4 bases at V and 2 bases at J, leaving 8 bases unmatched.

This clone appeared a single time. The chain employs TRBV5-5 and TRBJ1-3; 8 bases match TRBD1. V was pared by 2 bases and J by 3 bases, with 4 bases of the junction left unmatched. The CDR3 has 15 residues. The V gene's germline CDR1 is SGHKS and CDR2 YYEKEE (reference sequence). The CDR3 DNA sequence: TGTGCCAGCAGCTTCAGGACAGGGATTGGAAACACCATATATTTT. It specifies CASSFRTGIGNTIYF. Complete variable domain (other parts from reference TRBV5-5 and TRBJ1-3): DAGVTQSPTHLIKTRGQQVTLRCSPISGHKSVSWYQQVLGQGPQFIFQYYEKEERGRGNFPDRFSARQFPNYSSELNVNALLLGDSALYLCASSFRTGIGNTIYFGEGSWLTVV.

The J gene is TRBJ2-3, the V gene TRBV27; 7 bases are a match to TRBD1. V shed 5 bases, J shed 6 bases, and the junction held 8 bases outside the gene matches. The CDR3 covers 14 residues. Germline loops: CDR1 MNHEY, CDR2 SMNVEV (reference sequence). The DNA of the CDR3 is TGTGCCAGCAGTCCCCGACAGGGACCCGATACGCAGTATTTT. Translating it yields CASSPRQGPDTQYF.

The chain links TRBV6-5 to TRBJ1-1, with TRBD1 identical over 9 bases. CDR1 is MNHEY, CDR2 SVGAGI, per germline. The CDR3 is made up of 14 amino acids. J lost 0 bases, V lost 6 bases, and 2 bases had no gene match. The CDR3 here is CASRGTGLNTEAFF. CDR3 DNA sequence: TGTGCCAGCAGGGGGACAGGGTTGAACACTGAAGCTTTCTTT.

The chain is built from TRBV5-1 and TRBJ2-1, with D maybe TRBD2 (6 bases). CDR3 length: 17 residues. Trimming removed 3 bases from V and 1 base from J, with 17 bases in between. Germline V CDR1 and CDR2: SGHRS, YFSETQ. The CDR3 region is CASSYPRDGGSYNEQFF. Written as DNA, the CDR3 is TGCGCCAGCAGCTACCCCCGGGACGGGGGATCCTACAATGAGCAGTTCTTC.

The chain links TRBV7-8 to TRBJ1-2; TRBD1 aligns across 8 bases. CDR3 length: 15 residues. Germline-derived CDR1 and CDR2 are SGHVS and FQNEAQ. V lost 1 base and J lost 8; bases outside the gene matches: 9. The CDR3 loop reads CASSLEPAGGWGYTF. In DNA form, the CDR3 reads TGTGCCAGCAGCTTAGAACCGGCAGGGGGCTGGGGCTACACCTTC. Full variable domain (missing parts from reference TRBV7-8 and TRBJ1-2): GAGVSQSPRYKVAKRGQDVALRCDPISGHVSLFWYQQALGQGPEFLTYFQNEAQLDKSGLPSDRFFAERPEGSVSTLKIQRTQQEDSAVYLCASSLEPAGGWGYTFGSGTRLTVV.

The V call is TRBV6-6, the J call TRBJ2-7, with 8 bases identical to TRBD1. Losses at the gene ends were 5 bases for V and 1 base for J; bases not matched to a gene: 10. Germline-derived CDR1 and CDR2 are MNHNY and SVGAGI (reference sequence). This CDR3 comprises 16 residues. CDR3 sequence: CASSKTGTGQSYEQYF. The CDR3 DNA reads as TGTGCCAGCAGTAAAACCGGGACAGGACAATCCTACGAGCAGTACTTC.

This chain uses TRBV10-3 with TRBJ1-1; unclear D gene. Germline CDR1 and CDR2: ENHRY and SYGVKD. This CDR3 contains 12 residues. With 6 bases removed from V and 4 bases from J, the gap between germline ends came to 9 bases. The CDR3 DNA reads TGTGCCATCAGGGGGATGGGCACTGAAGCTTTCTTT. Its translation is CAIRGMGTEAFF.

This chain connects TRBV10-3 to TRBJ1-2, with D hard to call. CDR1 is ENHRY and CDR2 is SYGVKD in the germline V gene. The CDR3 is 15 amino acids. Between the trimmed V and J ends, which lost 8 bases and 0 bases, there was a span of 16 bases. CDR3 sequence: CAIGPPAEANYGYTF. The CDR3 DNA follows: TGTGCCATCGGCCCCCCGGCAGAAGCTAACTATGGCTACACCTTC.

The gene calls are TRBV6-5 and TRBJ2-7, with 9 nucleotides matching TRBD1. Germline CDR1 reads MNHEY; CDR2 reads SVGAGI. There are 12 residues in the CDR3. V was clipped by 4 bases and J by 6 bases; unmatched bases: 1. The CDR3 DNA follows: TGTGCCAGCAGTTCGACAGGGGGCGAGCAGTACTTC. Translated, it gives CASSSTGGEQYF.

The chain carries TRBV5-1 and TRBJ2-2, with D perhaps TRBD1 or TRBD2 (5 bases each). Germline loops: CDR1 SGHRS, CDR2 YFSETQ. V was cut by 3 bases and J by 3 bases, with 18 bases left in between. The CDR3 is made up of 17 amino acids. In DNA, the CDR3 is TGCGCCAGCAGCTCTCTTTACGGGGCCGGTGACACCGGGGAGCTGTTTTTT. Protein product: CASSSLYGAGDTGELFF.

This chain uses TRBV11-2 with TRBJ1-6; TRBD1 agrees at 7 bases. Trimming took 4 bases from V and 10 from J; bases not matched to a gene: 7. Germline V CDR1 and CDR2: SGHAT, FQNNGV. The length of the CDR3 is 14 residues. CDR3 amino acids: CASSYDRDLSPLHF. The CDR3 DNA is TGTGCCAGCAGCTACGACAGGGATCTCTCACCCCTCCACTTT.

This clone appeared a single time. This chain uses TRBV18 with TRBJ1-1, with a weak D call TRBD1 (5 bases). CDR1 and CDR2 (germline): KGHSH, LQKENI. Trimming pared 3 bases from V and 8 bases from J, leaving 10 bases between. The CDR3 is 12 residues long. The CDR3 here is CASSPDSAEAFF. The CDR3 nucleotides read TGTGCCAGCTCACCTGACAGTGCCGAAGCTTTCTTT.

The chain has TRBV11-2 and TRBJ2-1; a possible D gene is TRBD2 (5 bases). The CDR3 consists of 15 residues. V was pared by 5 bases and J by 4 bases, with 15 bases between. Germline V lookup: CDR1 SGHAT, CDR2 FQNNGV. CDR3 sequence reads: CASSPPNGVYNEQFF. In DNA, the CDR3 is TGTGCCAGCAGCCCTCCCAACGGGGTGTACAATGAGCAGTTCTTC. The full variable domain, in which reference TRBV11-2 and TRBJ2-1 provide the parts outside the CDR3, is EAGVAQSPRYKIIEKRQSVAFWCNPISGHATLYWYQQILGQGPKLLIQFQNNGVVDDSQLPKDRFSAERLKGVDSTLKIQPAKLEDSAVYLCASSPPNGVYNEQFFGPGTRLTVL.

The chain uses TRBV19 and TRBJ2-3, with TRBD1 matching over 8 bases. The CDR3 runs to 14 residues. V lost 7 bases to trimming and J lost 4 bases; unmatched junction nucleotides: 7. The germline gives CDR1 LNHDA, CDR2 SQIVND (reference sequence). The CDR3 DNA reads as TGTGCCAGTACTGACAGGGGCGGCGCAGATACGCAGTATTTT. Amino acid sequence: CASTDRGGADTQYF.

Points on this clone: The junction shows a germline mismatch at one end, possibly a read error. The rearrangement links TRBV28 to TRBJ1-5; D remains ambiguous. This CDR3 region has 12 residues. Germline assignment: CDR1 MDHEN and CDR2 SYDVKM. The CDR3 is CASSSLGLLGSF. In DNA form, the CDR3 reads TGTGCCAGCAGTTCCCTCGGGCTCCTGGGGTCCTTT.

The chain employs TRBV27 and TRBJ2-3; TRBD2 agrees at 12 bases. The J segment lost 2 bases and the V segment lost 5 bases, leaving 5 bases of the junction unmatched. The CDR3 totals 16 residues. Per the germline V gene, CDR1 is MNHEY and CDR2 is SMNVEV (reference sequence). Written as DNA, the CDR3 is TGTGCCAGCAGTCCCCTAGCGGGGGGGTACACAGATACGCAGTATTTT. Translating it yields CASSPLAGGYTDTQYF.

This clone appeared once. The CDR3 loop is CASTDNYEQYF. The CDR3 coding sequence is TGTGCCAGCACGGACAACTACGAGCAGTACTTC. The chain has TRBV10-3 and TRBJ2-7; D perhaps matches TRBD1 (5 bases). The CDR3 consists of 11 residues. Germline CDR1 is ENHRY and CDR2 is SYGVKD. Trimming removed 10 bases from V and 3 bases from J, with 10 bases in between.

V gene TRBV7-8 combines with J gene TRBJ2-2; tentatively, D is TRBD2 (5 bases). V was shortened by 5 bases and J by 7 bases, with 11 bases between the two germline ends. Germline V gene lookup returns CDR1 SGHVS and CDR2 FQNEAQ. CDR3 length equals 13 residues. CDR3 residues: CASSPEAGGELFF. The CDR3 bases are TGTGCCAGCAGCCCCGAGGCGGGCGGGGAGCTGTTTTTT. Filled out from reference TRBV7-8 and TRBJ2-2, the complete variable domain reads GAGVSQSPRYKVAKRGQDVALRCDPISGHVSLFWYQQALGQGPEFLTYFQNEAQLDKSGLPSDRFFAERPEGSVSTLKIQRTQQEDSAVYLCASSPEAGGELFFGEGSRLTVL.

The rearrangement links TRBV5-1 to TRBJ1-5, with D tentatively TRBD1 (6 bases). The germline V and J ends were trimmed by 4 bases and 5 bases, with 19 bases remaining between them. CDR3 length: 16 residues. Germline CDR1 SGHRS, CDR2 YFSETQ. In DNA form, the CDR3 reads TGCGCCAGCAGCACACGGACAGTATCTGGCGATCAGCCCCAGCATTTT. It translates to CASSTRTVSGDQPQHF.

Here the CDR3 reads CASSWDRNTEAFF. As DNA, the CDR3 is TGTGCCAGCAGTTGGGACAGGAACACTGAAGCTTTCTTT. The chain carries TRBV27 and TRBJ1-1; 7 positions match TRBD1. The ends lost 4 bases at V and 1 base at J; junction bases unmatched: 0. Germline V gene lookup returns CDR1 MNHEY and CDR2 SMNVEV (reference sequence). The CDR3 has 13 residues.

J is TRBJ1-3 and V is TRBV2; tentatively, D is TRBD1 (5 bases). Trimming removed 7 bases at V and 2 bases at J, with 12 bases between. This CDR3 has 14 amino acids. From germline, CDR1 is SNHLY and CDR2 FYNNEI. In nucleotides, the CDR3 is TGTGCCAGCACCCCCGGGGGGGCTGGAAACACCATATATTTT. Translating gives CASTPGGAGNTIYF.